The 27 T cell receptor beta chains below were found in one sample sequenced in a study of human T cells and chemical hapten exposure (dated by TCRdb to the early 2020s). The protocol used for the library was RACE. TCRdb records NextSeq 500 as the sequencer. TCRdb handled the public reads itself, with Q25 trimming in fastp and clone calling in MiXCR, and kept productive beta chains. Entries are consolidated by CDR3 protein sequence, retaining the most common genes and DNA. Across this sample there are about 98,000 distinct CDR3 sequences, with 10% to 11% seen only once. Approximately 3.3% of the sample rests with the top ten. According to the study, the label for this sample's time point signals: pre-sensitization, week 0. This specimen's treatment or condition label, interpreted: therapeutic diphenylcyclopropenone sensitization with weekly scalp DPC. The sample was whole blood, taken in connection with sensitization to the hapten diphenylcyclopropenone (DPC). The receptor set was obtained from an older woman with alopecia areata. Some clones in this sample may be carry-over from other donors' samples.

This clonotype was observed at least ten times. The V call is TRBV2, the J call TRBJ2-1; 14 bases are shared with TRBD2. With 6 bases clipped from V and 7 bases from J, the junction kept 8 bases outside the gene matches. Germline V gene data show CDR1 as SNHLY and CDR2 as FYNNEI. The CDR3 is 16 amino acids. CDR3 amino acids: CASRTLGLAGVNEQFF. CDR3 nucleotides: TGTGCCAGCAGGACATTGGGACTAGCGGGGGTTAATGAGCAGTTCTTC.

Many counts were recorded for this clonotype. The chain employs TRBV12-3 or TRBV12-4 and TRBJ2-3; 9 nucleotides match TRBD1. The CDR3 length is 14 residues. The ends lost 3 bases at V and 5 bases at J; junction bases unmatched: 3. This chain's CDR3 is CASSLGTGRDTQYF. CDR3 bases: TGTGCCAGCAGTTTGGGGACAGGGCGAGATACGCAGTATTTT.

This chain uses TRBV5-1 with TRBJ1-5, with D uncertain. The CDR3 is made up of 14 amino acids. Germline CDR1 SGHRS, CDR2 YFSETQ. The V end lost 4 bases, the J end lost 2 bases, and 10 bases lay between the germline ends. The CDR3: CASSPSPGNQPQHF. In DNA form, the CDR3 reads TGCGCCAGCAGCCCCAGCCCGGGCAATCAGCCCCAGCATTTT.

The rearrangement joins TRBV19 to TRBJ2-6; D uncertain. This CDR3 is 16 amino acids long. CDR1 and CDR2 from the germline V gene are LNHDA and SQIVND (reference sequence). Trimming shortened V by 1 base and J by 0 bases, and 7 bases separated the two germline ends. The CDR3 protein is CASSIGRSSGANVLTF. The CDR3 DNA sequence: TGTGCCAGTAGTATAGGACGGAGCTCTGGGGCCAACGTCCTGACTTTC. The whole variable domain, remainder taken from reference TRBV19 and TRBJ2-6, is DGGITQSPKYLFRKEGQNVTLSCEQNLNHDAMYWYRQDPGQGLRLIYYSQIVNDFQKGDIAEGYSVSREKKESFPLTVTSAQKNPTAFYLCASSIGRSSGANVLTFGAGSRLTVL.

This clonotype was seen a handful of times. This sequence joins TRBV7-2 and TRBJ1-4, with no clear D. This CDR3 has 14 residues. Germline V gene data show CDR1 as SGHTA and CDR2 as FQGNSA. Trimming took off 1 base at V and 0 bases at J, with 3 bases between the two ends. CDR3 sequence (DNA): TGTGCCAGCAGCTTAGGACCAACTAATGAAAAACTGTTTTTT. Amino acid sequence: CASSLGPTNEKLFF.

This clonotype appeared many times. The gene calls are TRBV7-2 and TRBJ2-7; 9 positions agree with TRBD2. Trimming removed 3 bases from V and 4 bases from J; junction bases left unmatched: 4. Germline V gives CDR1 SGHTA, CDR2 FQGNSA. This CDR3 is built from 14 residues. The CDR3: CASSFRLAEYEQYF. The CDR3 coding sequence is TGTGCCAGCAGCTTTCGACTAGCGGAGTACGAGCAGTACTTC.

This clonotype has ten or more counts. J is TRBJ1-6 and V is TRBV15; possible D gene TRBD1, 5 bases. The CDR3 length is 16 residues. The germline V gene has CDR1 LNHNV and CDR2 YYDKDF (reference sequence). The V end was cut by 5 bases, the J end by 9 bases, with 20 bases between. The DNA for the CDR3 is TGTGCCACCAGCCCCCGAGGAGGAGGGGACGGTTCACCCCTCCACTTT. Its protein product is CATSPRGGGDGSPLHF.

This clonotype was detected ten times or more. CDR3 in amino acids: CASSFRGWTLYNEQFF. CDR3 coding DNA: TGTGCCAGCAGTTTTAGGGGGTGGACCCTCTACAATGAGCAGTTCTTC. V gene TRBV12-3 or TRBV12-4 combines with J gene TRBJ2-1, with D tentatively TRBD1 (6 bases). Trimming stripped 3 bases from V and 3 bases from J, with 15 bases between. This CDR3 region has 16 residues.

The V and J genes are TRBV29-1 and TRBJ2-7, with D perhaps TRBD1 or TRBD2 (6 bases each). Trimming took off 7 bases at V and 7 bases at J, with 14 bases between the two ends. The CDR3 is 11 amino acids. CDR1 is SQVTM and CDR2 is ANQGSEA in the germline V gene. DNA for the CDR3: TGCAGCGCCCCTCAGGGGAGGGAGCAGTACTTC. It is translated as CSAPQGREQYF.

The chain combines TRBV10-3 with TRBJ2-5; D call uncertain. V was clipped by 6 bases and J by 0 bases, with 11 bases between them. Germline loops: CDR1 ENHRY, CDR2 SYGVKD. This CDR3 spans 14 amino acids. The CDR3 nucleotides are TGTGCCATCAGAGAAAGAGAGTACCAAGAGACCCAGTACTTC. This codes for CAIREREYQETQYF.

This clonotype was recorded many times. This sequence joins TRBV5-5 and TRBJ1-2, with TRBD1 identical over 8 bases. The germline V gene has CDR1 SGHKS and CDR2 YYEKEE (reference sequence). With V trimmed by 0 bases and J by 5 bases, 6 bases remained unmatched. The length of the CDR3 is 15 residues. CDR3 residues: CASSLDPGGAYGYTF. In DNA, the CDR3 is TGTGCCAGCAGCTTGGATCCAGGGGGCGCGTATGGCTACACCTTC.

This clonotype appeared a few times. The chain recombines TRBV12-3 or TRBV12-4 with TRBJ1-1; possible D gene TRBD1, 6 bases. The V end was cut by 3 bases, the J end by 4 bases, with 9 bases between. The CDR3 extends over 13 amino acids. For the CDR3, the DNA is TGTGCCAGCAGTTTCACAGGGACCACTGAAGCTTTCTTT. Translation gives CASSFTGTTEAFF.

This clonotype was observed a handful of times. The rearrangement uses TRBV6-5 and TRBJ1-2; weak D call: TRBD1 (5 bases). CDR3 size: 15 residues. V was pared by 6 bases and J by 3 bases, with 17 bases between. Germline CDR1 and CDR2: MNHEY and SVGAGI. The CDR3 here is CASREKGKGYYGYTF. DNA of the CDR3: TGTGCCAGCAGGGAGAAGGGGAAAGGTTACTATGGCTACACCTTC.

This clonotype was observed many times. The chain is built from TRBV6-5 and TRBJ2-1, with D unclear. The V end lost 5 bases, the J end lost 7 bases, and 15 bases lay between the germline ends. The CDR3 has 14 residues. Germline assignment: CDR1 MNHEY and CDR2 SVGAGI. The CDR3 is CASSPSYGRNEQFF. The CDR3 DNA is TGTGCCAGCAGTCCATCGTACGGTAGGAATGAGCAGTTCTTC.

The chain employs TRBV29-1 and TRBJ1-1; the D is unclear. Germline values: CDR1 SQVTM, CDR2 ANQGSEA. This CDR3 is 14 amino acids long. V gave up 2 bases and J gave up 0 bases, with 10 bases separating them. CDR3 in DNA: TGCAGCGTTGAAAACGCGAACCTGAACACTGAAGCTTTCTTT. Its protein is CSVENANLNTEAFF.

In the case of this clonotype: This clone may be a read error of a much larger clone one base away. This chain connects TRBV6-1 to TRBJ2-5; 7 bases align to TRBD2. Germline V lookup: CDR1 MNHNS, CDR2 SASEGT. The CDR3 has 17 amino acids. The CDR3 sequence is CASSFVGGGMGQETRYF. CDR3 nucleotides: TGTGCCAGCAGCTTTGTTGGCGGGGGTATGGGTCAAGAGACCCGGTACTTC.

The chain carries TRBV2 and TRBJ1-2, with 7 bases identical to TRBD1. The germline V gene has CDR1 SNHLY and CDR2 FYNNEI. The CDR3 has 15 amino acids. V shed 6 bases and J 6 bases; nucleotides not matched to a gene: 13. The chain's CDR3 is CASREQGTEVNGYTF. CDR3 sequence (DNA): TGTGCCAGCAGGGAACAGGGGACGGAAGTGAATGGCTACACCTTC.

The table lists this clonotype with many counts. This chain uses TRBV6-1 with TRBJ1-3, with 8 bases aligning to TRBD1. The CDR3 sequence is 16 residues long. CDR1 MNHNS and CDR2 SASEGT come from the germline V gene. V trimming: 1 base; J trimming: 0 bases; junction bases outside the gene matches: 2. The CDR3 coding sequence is TGTGCCAGCAGTGAAGGGACAGGGAGCTCTGGAAACACCATATATTTT. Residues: CASSEGTGSSGNTIYF.

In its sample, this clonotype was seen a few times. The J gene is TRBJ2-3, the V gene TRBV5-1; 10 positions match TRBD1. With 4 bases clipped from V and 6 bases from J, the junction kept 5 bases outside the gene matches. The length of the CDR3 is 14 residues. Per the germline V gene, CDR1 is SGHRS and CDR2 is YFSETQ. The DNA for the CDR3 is TGCGCCAGCAGCGTAGGGACAGGGGCTGATACGCAGTATTTT. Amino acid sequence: CASSVGTGADTQYF.

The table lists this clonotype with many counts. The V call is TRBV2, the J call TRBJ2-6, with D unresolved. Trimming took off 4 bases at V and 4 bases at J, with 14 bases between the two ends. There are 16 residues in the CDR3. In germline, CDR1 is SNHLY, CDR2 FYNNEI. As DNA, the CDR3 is TGTGCCAGCAGTGTACATGGCGGTCCCGGGGCCAACGTCCTGACTTTC. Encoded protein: CASSVHGGPGANVLTF.

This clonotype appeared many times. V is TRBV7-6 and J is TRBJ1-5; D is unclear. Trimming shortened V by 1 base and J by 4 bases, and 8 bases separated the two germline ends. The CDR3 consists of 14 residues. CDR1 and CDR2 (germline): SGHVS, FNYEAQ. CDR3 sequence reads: CASSLGLGNQPQHF. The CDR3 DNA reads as TGTGCCAGCAGCTTAGGCTTGGGTAATCAGCCCCAGCATTTT.

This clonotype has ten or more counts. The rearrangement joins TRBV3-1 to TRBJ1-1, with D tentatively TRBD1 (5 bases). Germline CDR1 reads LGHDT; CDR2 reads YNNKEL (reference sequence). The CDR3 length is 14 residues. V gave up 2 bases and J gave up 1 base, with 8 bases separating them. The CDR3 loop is CASSQTTGNTEAFF. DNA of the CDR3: TGTGCCAGCAGCCAAACAACAGGGAACACTGAAGCTTTCTTT.

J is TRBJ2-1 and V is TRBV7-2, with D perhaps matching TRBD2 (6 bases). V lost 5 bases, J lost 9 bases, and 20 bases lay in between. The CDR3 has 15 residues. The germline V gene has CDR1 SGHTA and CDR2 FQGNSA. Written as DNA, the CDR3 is TGTGCCAGCAGCCCTACTAGCATATACGGGGGTGAGCAGTTCTTC. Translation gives CASSPTSIYGGEQFF.

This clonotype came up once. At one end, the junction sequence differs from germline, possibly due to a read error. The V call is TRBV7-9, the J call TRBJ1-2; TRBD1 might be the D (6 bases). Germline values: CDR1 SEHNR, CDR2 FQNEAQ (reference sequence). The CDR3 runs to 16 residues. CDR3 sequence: CASSPDGGRSSYSYTF. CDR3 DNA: TGTGCCAGCAGCCCCGATGGGGGCCGATCCTCCTATAGCTACACCTTC.

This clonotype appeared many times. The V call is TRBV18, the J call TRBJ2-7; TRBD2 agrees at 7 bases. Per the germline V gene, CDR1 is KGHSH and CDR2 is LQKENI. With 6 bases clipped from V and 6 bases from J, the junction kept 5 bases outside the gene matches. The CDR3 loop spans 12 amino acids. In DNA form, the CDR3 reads TGTGCCAGCTCCCTCACTAGCGTCGAGCAGTACTTC. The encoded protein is CASSLTSVEQYF.

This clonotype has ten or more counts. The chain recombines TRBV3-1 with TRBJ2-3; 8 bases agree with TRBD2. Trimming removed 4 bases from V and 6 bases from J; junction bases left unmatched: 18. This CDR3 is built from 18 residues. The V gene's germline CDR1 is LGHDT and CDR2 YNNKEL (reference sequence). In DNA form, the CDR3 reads TGTGCCAGCAGCCGAGGCGGGGGGTTTGGACGCTCACGGGATACGCAGTATTTT. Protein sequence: CASSRGGGFGRSRDTQYF.

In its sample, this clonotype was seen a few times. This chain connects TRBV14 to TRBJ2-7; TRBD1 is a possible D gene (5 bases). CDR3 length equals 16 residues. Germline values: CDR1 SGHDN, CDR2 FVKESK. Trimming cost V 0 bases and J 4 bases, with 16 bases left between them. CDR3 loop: CASSQDKIPGFYEQYF. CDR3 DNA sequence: TGTGCCAGCAGCCAAGACAAGATTCCAGGGTTTTACGAGCAGTACTTC.